The present T cell receptor beta chain was sequenced within a study of OX40 agonist ivuxolimab in advanced cancers. Study as a whole: Of the patients, three showed partial responses, one with hepatocellular carcinoma and two with cutaneous melanoma. Findings and caveats of the study: Still undetermined is the antigen specificity of the expanded peripheral T cells. CD4+ T cells averaged fewer expanded clones than CD8+ T cells.

Enrollment shut out patients with autoimmune disease history or systemic immunosuppression. Using immunoSEQ multiplex PCR, the repertoire was profiled, and TCRdb retains in-frame clones only, with some absent. The sample has roughly 33,000 clones, under 85% seen once; the top ten hold about a fifth. For this clone: The antigen is not known.

Germline CDR1 and CDR2: SGHAT and FQNNGV. V lost 5 bases and J lost 5; bases outside the gene matches: 11. CDR3 length: 15 amino acids. V and J are TRBV11-2 and TRBJ1-2; 7 bases are shared with TRBD1. The clonotype originates from an adult with an advanced solid tumor such as melanoma, head and neck, liver or kidney cancer. The source material was CD4+ or CD8+ T cells sorted from blood, sampled in a trial of the OX40 agonist ivuxolimab. This chain's CDR3 is CASSQWMTGMYGYTF. The CDR3 DNA is TGTGCCAGCAGCCAATGGATGACAGGGATGTATGGCTACACCTTC.